This T cell receptor (beta chain) derives from a study of cytotoxic CD8 clonotypes in ibrutinib-treated CLL. About 2 micrograms of genomic DNA came from cryopreserved PBMCs for TCR beta libraries. The CDR3 covers 16 residues. V lost 4 bases, J lost 4 bases, and 14 bases lay in between. Germline values: CDR1 MNHNS, CDR2 SASEGT. This clone was seen only a few times. The antigen is undetermined. Clones were sequenced by immunoSEQ multiplex PCR, and TCRdb holds only the in-frame ones, with some missing. The data show tens of thousands of clones, with just under 70% seen just once and 28% held by the top ten. Notes on the study in general: Clonality climbed at ibrutinib response, then dropped toward baseline at progression.

The source was PBMCs, collected after 24 months of ibrutinib treatment. The chain recombines TRBV6-1 with TRBJ2-6; TRBD1 is a possible D gene (6 bases). This TCR derives from a human donor with chronic lymphocytic leukemia. The CDR3 here is CASSGQGLSGANVLTF. The CDR3 DNA reads TGTGCCAGCAGTGGGCAGGGGTTATCCGGGGCCAACGTCCTGACTTTC.